By proportion, the clone carrying this TCR beta chain is medium-sized. The target antigen is unknown. In the authors' methods: In papillary thyroid cancer, a distant-metastasis classifier was built using CDR3 differences across clinicopathological groups. TCRdb reanalyzed the PCR reads with MiXCR. The V and J calls and clone size come from TCRdb's table, not from the authors' own analysis. This table has 40,000 or so clones, 20% to 30% appearing once. The data were taken from a study of metastatic and nonmetastatic thyroid tumors. General study findings and limits: TCR beta diversity was reportedly significantly higher in malignant thyroid tumors than benign nodules, in blood and tumor.

None of the patients had undergone any treatment ahead of thyroid surgery. V lost 3 bases and J 2 bases, leaving 5 bases between the germline ends. The CDR3 has 12 residues. Per the germline V gene, CDR1 is GTSNPN and CDR2 is SVGIG (reference sequence). The sequence derives from a female donor with papillary thyroid cancer or a benign thyroid nodule (not recorded which). Some clones in this sample may be carry-over from other donors' samples. Sequencing was done on a sample of blood. J is TRBJ1-3 and V is TRBV30; D uncertain. The CDR3 loop reads CAWRDPGNTIYF. The CDR3 DNA reads as TGTGCCTGGAGAGACCCTGGAAACACCATATATTTT. Looking up the rest from reference TRBV30 and TRBJ1-3 gives the full variable domain: SQTIHQWPATLVQPVGSPLSLECTVEGTSNPNLYWYRQAAGRGLQLLFYSVGIGQISSEVPQNLSASRPQDRQFILSSKKLLLSDSGFYLCAWRDPGNTIYFGEGSWLTVV.